The 27 T cell receptor beta chains presented below share a single source sample, sequenced in a study of T cell responses to AZD1222 COVID-19 vaccine. Libraries were prepared by immunoSEQ multiplex PCR; TCRdb keeps only in-frame clonotypes and omits some of them. The data hold 75,000 to 100,000 clones, with roughly nine tenths observed a single time. Material: peripheral blood, obtained on day 0 of AZD1222 vaccination. The receptors come from an adult in good health.

The chain combines TRBV27 with TRBJ2-3, with 7 nucleotides matching TRBD1. The trim removed 8 bases at V and 4 bases at J, leaving 6 bases unmatched. Germline CDR1 and CDR2: MNHEY and SMNVEV (reference sequence). The CDR3 is 13 residues long. CDR3 sequence: CASGNRGSDTQYF. The CDR3 DNA is TGTGCCAGCGGGAACAGGGGTTCAGATACGCAGTATTTT.

In this sample, this clone turned up a few times. The chain couples TRBV28 to TRBJ1-5, with D perhaps TRBD1 (5 bases). The germline V and J ends were trimmed by 2 bases and 7 bases, with 15 bases remaining between them. Germline-derived CDR1 and CDR2 are MDHEN and SYDVKM. The CDR3 loop spans 15 amino acids. The CDR3 sequence is CASSLGPGLEQPQHF. The CDR3 DNA follows: TGTGCCAGCAGTTTAGGCCCAGGGCTAGAACAGCCCCAGCATTTT.

The chain carries TRBV19 and TRBJ1-2; D possibly corresponds to TRBD1 (5 bases). Germline V gives CDR1 LNHDA, CDR2 SQIVND (reference sequence). This CDR3 has 14 amino acids. Trimming cost V 7 bases and J 2 bases, with 14 bases left between them. The CDR3 nucleotides read TGTGCCAGTATAGAAAGACAGCAGAACTATGGCTACACCTTC. Translating gives CASIERQQNYGYTF.

V and J are TRBV19 and TRBJ1-3, with 8 bases fitting TRBD1. In germline, CDR1 is LNHDA, CDR2 SQIVND (reference sequence). V lost 8 bases, J lost 5 bases, and 11 bases stayed unmatched. The CDR3 consists of 15 residues. The CDR3 DNA reads TGTGCCAGTTTTTCCCCCGGACAGGGAAGAAACACCATATATTTT. Its translation: CASFSPGQGRNTIYF.

The rearrangement links TRBV4-3 to TRBJ1-3; D remains unclear. The CDR3 covers 15 residues. CDR1 is LGHNA and CDR2 is YSLEER in the germline V gene. Trimming pared 0 bases from V and 4 bases from J, leaving 10 bases between. CDR3 in DNA: TGCGCCAGCAGCCAAGATAGAGGCGGGGGAAACACCATATATTTT. It specifies CASSQDRGGGNTIYF.

This rearrangement joins TRBV28 to TRBJ1-2; 9 nucleotides align to TRBD1. Germline CDR1 MDHEN, CDR2 SYDVKM. V lost 6 bases and J lost 6; bases outside the gene matches: 8. This CDR3 comprises 14 residues. This CDR3 is CASRGTGGNHGYTF. The CDR3 DNA is TGTGCCAGCAGGGGTACAGGGGGCAACCATGGCTACACCTTC.

The chain has TRBV30 and TRBJ1-5; D gene ambiguous. Germline lookup yields CDR1 GTSNPN and CDR2 SVGIG (reference sequence). The CDR3 is 13 amino acids. The V end was cut by 5 bases, the J end by 3 bases, with 11 bases between. The CDR3 coding sequence is TGTGCCTGGGGCGCTCCGTTCAATCAGCCCCAGCATTTT. Residues: CAWGAPFNQPQHF.

This clone has more than one count but fewer than ten. V gene TRBV3-1 (or the pseudogene TRBV3-2) combines with J gene TRBJ1-2; TRBD1 might be the D (5 bases). The CDR3 consists of 13 residues. The V end was cut by 1 base, the J end by 4 bases, with 7 bases between. Germline V gene data show CDR1 as LGHDT and CDR2 as YNNKEL (reference sequence). The CDR3 DNA is TGTGCCAGCAGCCAAGCTGACAGCTATGGCTACACCTTC. Protein: CASSQADSYGYTF.

The J gene is TRBJ1-3, the V gene TRBV28, with 7 bases lining up with TRBD1. Germline V lookup: CDR1 MDHEN, CDR2 SYDVKM. V shed 4 bases, J shed 8 bases, and the junction held 5 bases outside the gene matches. The CDR3 is made up of 13 amino acids. The CDR3 is CASSYRQGYTIYF. As DNA, the CDR3 is TGTGCCAGCAGTTACCGACAGGGCTACACCATATATTTT.

The V and J genes are TRBV6-5 and TRBJ1-3, with D possibly TRBD1 on 5 matching bases. This CDR3 contains 15 residues. Trimming cost V 6 bases and J 0 bases, with 12 bases left between them. The V gene's germline CDR1 is MNHEY and CDR2 SVGAGI. The CDR3 region has the DNA TGTGCCAGCAGGCTGGGGGGGAGCTCTGGAAACACCATATATTTT. Translation: CASRLGGSSGNTIYF.

The chain employs TRBV7-2 and TRBJ1-5, with TRBD1 identical over 11 bases. V dropped 2 bases and J dropped 8; count of bases not matched to a gene: 8. From germline, CDR1 is SGHTA and CDR2 FQGNSA. There are 16 residues in the CDR3. This CDR3 is CASSLFGQGAMEPQHF. CDR3 nucleotide sequence: TGTGCCAGCAGCTTATTCGGACAGGGGGCCATGGAGCCCCAGCATTTT.

This clone was detected only once. The rearrangement joins TRBV7-2 to TRBJ2-1; D is possibly TRBD2 (6 bases). With 0 bases removed from V and 4 bases from J, the gap between germline ends came to 13 bases. The V gene's germline CDR1 is SGHTA and CDR2 FQGNSA. CDR3 length equals 16 residues. The CDR3 bases are TGTGCCAGCAGCTTAGCCTTACTAGCCCCGTACAATGAGCAGTTCTTC. This encodes CASSLALLAPYNEQFF.

Here the CDR3 DNA reads TGTGCCAGCAGTAATAACGCGTTGAACACTGAAGCTTTCTTT. The encoded protein is CASSNNALNTEAFF. The chain carries TRBV27 and TRBJ1-1; D is undetermined. The V gene's germline CDR1 is MNHEY and CDR2 SMNVEV (reference sequence). The CDR3 length is 14 residues. Trimming pared 5 bases from V and 0 bases from J, leaving 10 bases between.

This rearrangement joins TRBV10-3 to TRBJ1-2, with TRBD1 matching 7 bases. The germline V gene encodes CDR1 ENHRY and CDR2 SYGVKD. Trimming at V came to 2 bases and at J to 5 bases, leaving 5 bases not matched to a gene. CDR3 length: 14 residues. The chain's CDR3 is CAISEMTGRYGYTF. The CDR3 DNA is TGTGCCATCAGTGAGATGACAGGGAGGTATGGCTACACCTTC.

The rearrangement links TRBV9 to TRBJ2-2; the D is unclear. V was shortened by 0 bases and J by 0 bases, with 3 bases between the two germline ends. Germline CDR1 reads SGDLS; CDR2 reads YYNGEE. The CDR3 has 14 residues. The CDR3 bases are TGTGCCAGCAGCGTAGTTGCGAACACCGGGGAGCTGTTTTTT. Amino acid sequence: CASSVVANTGELFF.

The rearrangement links TRBV18 to TRBJ1-4, with 7 positions matching TRBD1. Germline V gene sequence: CDR1 KGHSH, CDR2 LQKENI. The CDR3 has 16 amino acids. The ends lost 3 bases at V and 6 bases at J; junction bases unmatched: 10. The CDR3 DNA sequence: TGTGCCAGCTCACCCCTAACAGGGGCGCAGGATGAAAAACTGTTTTTT. This gives the protein CASSPLTGAQDEKLFF. The variable domain in full, with the rest retrieved from reference TRBV18 and TRBJ1-4, is NAGVMQNPRHLVRRRGQEARLRCSPMKGHSHVYWYRQLPEEGLKFMVYLQKENIIDESGMPKERFSAEFPKEGPSILRIQQVVRGDSAAYFCASSPLTGAQDEKLFFGSGTQLSVL.

The chain has TRBV6-5 and TRBJ1-2, with 9 bases identical to TRBD1. CDR1 is MNHEY, CDR2 SVGAGI, per germline. CDR3 length equals 13 residues. The trim removed 2 bases at V and 8 bases at J, leaving 3 bases unmatched. CDR3 protein: CASSYAGTGGYTF. The CDR3 nucleotides read TGTGCCAGCAGTTACGCCGGGACAGGGGGCTACACCTTC.

The rearrangement joins TRBV11-2 to TRBJ2-1; 8 bases are a match to TRBD2. V shed 5 bases and J 3 bases; nucleotides not matched to a gene: 9. Looked up from germline, CDR1 is SGHAT and CDR2 is FQNNGV. The CDR3 length is 16 residues. CDR3: CASSVLAGSIYNEQFF. The CDR3 coding sequence is TGTGCCAGCAGCGTTCTAGCGGGTTCAATCTACAATGAGCAGTTCTTC.

The genes are TRBV12-5 and TRBJ1-5; D uncertain. Germline CDR1 and CDR2: LGHNT and FRNRAP. The V end lost 1 base, the J end lost 0 bases, and 10 bases lay between the germline ends. The CDR3 covers 16 residues. CDR3 nucleotide sequence: TGTGCTAGTGGTTTGGGACTGATTCTTAGCAATCAGCCCCAGCATTTT. Residues: CASGLGLILSNQPQHF.

V and J are TRBV10-3 and TRBJ1-2; TRBD1 might be the D (6 bases). The V end was cut by 0 bases, the J end by 0 bases, with 11 bases between. The CDR3 consists of 16 residues. Germline V lookup: CDR1 ENHRY, CDR2 SYGVKD. In nucleotides, the CDR3 is TGTGCCATCAGTGAGTCTCGGACAGCCGCTAACTATGGCTACACCTTC. Its translation is CAISESRTAANYGYTF.

The V call is TRBV29-1, the J call TRBJ1-4, with 9 positions matching TRBD1. CDR3 length: 13 amino acids. In germline, CDR1 is SQVTM, CDR2 ANQGSEA. V lost 6 bases to trimming and J lost 7 bases; unmatched junction nucleotides: 6. The CDR3 protein is CSVQGASSEKLFF. CDR3 sequence (DNA): TGCAGCGTACAGGGGGCTTCTAGTGAAAAACTGTTTTTT. The variable domain in full, with the rest retrieved from reference TRBV29-1 and TRBJ1-4, is SAVISQKPSRDICQRGTSLTIQCQVDSQVTMMFWYRQQPGQSLTLIATANQGSEATYESGFVIDKFPISRPNLTFSTLTVSNMSPEDSSIYLCSVQGASSEKLFFGSGTQLSVL.

The V gene is TRBV29-1, the J gene TRBJ1-3, with unresolved D. Germline CDR1 SQVTM, CDR2 ANQGSEA. The CDR3 is made up of 13 amino acids. Deletions cut 7 bases from V and 8 bases from J, with 18 bases between. DNA for the CDR3: TGCAGCGCCGAAAGGGCAGGCTCGGACACCATATATTTT. This encodes CSAERAGSDTIYF.

The gene calls are TRBV27 and TRBJ2-3; 7 nucleotides align to TRBD2. Germline values: CDR1 MNHEY, CDR2 SMNVEV (reference sequence). There are 15 residues in the CDR3. Unmatched junction bases numbered 3, after V lost 2 bases and J lost 1 base. The CDR3 spells CASSLLADRTDTQYF. CDR3 nucleotides: TGTGCCAGCAGTTTACTAGCGGACCGCACAGATACGCAGTATTTT.

The rearrangement joins TRBV3-1 (or the pseudogene TRBV3-2) to TRBJ2-7; D is undetermined. The CDR3 covers 14 residues. Per the germline V gene, CDR1 is LGHDT and CDR2 is YNNKEL (reference sequence). Trimming pared 3 bases from V and 5 bases from J, leaving 14 bases between. For the CDR3, the DNA is TGTGCCAGCAGCCATTTAAGGGCATCCAACGAGCAGTACTTC. The encoded protein is CASSHLRASNEQYF.

The chain couples TRBV10-3 to TRBJ2-5; D is uncertain. V dropped 4 bases and J dropped 2 bases, with 11 bases sitting between them. The CDR3 totals 14 residues. CDR1 and CDR2 from the germline V gene are ENHRY and SYGVKD. CDR3 protein: CAISVTTAQETQYF. Here the CDR3 DNA reads TGTGCCATCAGTGTGACGACCGCACAAGAGACCCAGTACTTC.

The rearrangement joins TRBV27 to TRBJ1-1, with D unresolved. With 5 bases removed from V and 3 bases from J, the gap between germline ends came to 19 bases. Germline lookup yields CDR1 MNHEY and CDR2 SMNVEV (reference sequence). The CDR3 loop spans 16 amino acids. The CDR3 region has the DNA TGTGCCAGCAGTCCAAAGCTCGGGAGCGAGGACACTGAAGCTTTCTTT. Its translation: CASSPKLGSEDTEAFF.

This clone was counted between two and nine times. J is TRBJ2-3 and V is TRBV18, with D possibly TRBD2 on 5 matching bases. The CDR3 totals 14 residues. Germline CDR1 reads KGHSH; CDR2 reads LQKENI. V was trimmed by 3 bases and J by 6 bases, leaving 13 bases between them. This chain's CDR3 is CASSPATSGDTQYF. CDR3 coding DNA: TGTGCCAGCTCACCCGCAACCTCGGGGGATACGCAGTATTTT.